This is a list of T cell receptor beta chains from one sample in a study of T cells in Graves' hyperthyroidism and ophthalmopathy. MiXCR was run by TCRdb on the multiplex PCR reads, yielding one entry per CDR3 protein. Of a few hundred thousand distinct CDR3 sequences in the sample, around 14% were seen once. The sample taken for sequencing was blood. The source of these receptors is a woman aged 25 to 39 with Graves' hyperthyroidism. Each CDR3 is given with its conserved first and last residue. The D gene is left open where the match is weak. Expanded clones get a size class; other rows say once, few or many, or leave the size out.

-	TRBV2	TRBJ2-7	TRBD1	CASSQRTGFYEQYF	TGTGCCAGCAGCCAACGGACAGGGTTCTACGAGCAGTACTTC
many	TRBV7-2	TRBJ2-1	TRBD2	CASSLSGLAGAWDEQFF	TGTGCCAGCAGCTTATCCGGGCTAGCGGGAGCATGGGATGAGCAGTTCTTC
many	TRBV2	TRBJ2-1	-	CASRDDSYNEQFF	TGTGCCAGCAGGGACGACAGTTACAATGAGCAGTTCTTC
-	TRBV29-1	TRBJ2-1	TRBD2	CGGERDYNEQFF	TGCGGGGGGGAGCGGGACTACAATGAGCAGTTCTTC
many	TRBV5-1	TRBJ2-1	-	CASADSLSSYNEQFF	TGCGCCAGCGCGGACTCTTTGAGCTCCTACAATGAGCAGTTCTTC
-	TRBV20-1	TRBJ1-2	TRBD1	CSARVGTASNYGYTF	TGCAGTGCTAGAGTAGGGACAGCGTCTAACTATGGCTACACCTTC
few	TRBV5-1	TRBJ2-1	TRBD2	CASSLALVSVVAGVPVDEQFF	TGCGCCAGCAGCTTGGCATTAGTGAGTGTAGTAGCGGGAGTCCCCGTTGATGAGCAGTTCTTC
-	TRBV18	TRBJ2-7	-	CASSMTGYSYEQYF	TGTGCCAGCTCAATGACAGGCTACTCCTACGAGCAGTACTTC
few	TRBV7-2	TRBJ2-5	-	CASSLKRVGWETQYF	TGTGCCAGCAGCTTGAAGCGGGTGGGCTGGGAGACCCAGTACTTC
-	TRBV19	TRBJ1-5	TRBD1	CASSNFAGQGLNQPQHF	TGTGCCAGTAGTAATTTTGCGGGACAGGGGTTAAATCAGCCCCAGCATTTT
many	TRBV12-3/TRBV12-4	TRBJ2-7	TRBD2	CASSLIAGASEQYF	TGTGCCAGCAGTTTAATAGCGGGGGCAAGCGAGCAGTACTTC
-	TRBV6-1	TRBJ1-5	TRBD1	CASSSRTGNSNQPQHF	TGTGCCAGCAGTTCCCGGACAGGGAATAGCAATCAGCCCCAGCATTTT
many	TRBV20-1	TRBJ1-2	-	CSALDNGYTF	TGCAGTGCTTTGGACAACGGCTACACCTTC
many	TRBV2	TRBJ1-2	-	CASSEKRADYGYTF	TGTGCCAGCAGTGAAAAAAGGGCGGACTATGGCTACACCTTC
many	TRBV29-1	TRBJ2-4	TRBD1	CSVTDRDDWNIQYF	TGCAGCGTGACAGACAGGGACGATTGGAACATTCAGTACTTC
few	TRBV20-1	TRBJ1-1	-	CSVDSPRRSMNTEAFF	TGCAGTGTTGACTCGCCACGACGGAGCATGAACACTGAAGCTTTCTTT
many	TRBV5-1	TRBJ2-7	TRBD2	CASSLFASGATYEQYF	TGCGCCAGCAGCTTGTTCGCTAGCGGAGCGACCTACGAGCAGTACTTC
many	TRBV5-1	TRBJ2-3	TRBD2	CASSLDLAGAVGTDTQYF	TGCGCCAGCAGCTTGGATCTAGCGGGAGCGGTGGGCACAGATACGCAGTATTTT
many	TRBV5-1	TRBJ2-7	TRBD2	CASSSGGLAGVYEQYF	TGCGCCAGCAGCTCCGGAGGGCTAGCGGGAGTCTACGAGCAGTACTTC
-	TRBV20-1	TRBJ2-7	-	CSARGPGDEQYF	TGCAGTGCTAGGGGCCCGGGGGACGAGCAGTACTTC
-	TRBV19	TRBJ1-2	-	CASTATLANYGYTF	TGTGCCAGTACCGCGACTTTAGCTAACTATGGCTACACCTTC
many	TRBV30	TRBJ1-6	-	CAWRGDSQNSPLHF	TGTGCCTGGAGGGGTGACAGCCAAAATTCACCCCTCCACTTT
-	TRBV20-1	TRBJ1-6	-	CSAIRGTNNSPLHF	TGCAGTGCGATCAGGGGAACCAATAATTCACCCCTCCACTTT
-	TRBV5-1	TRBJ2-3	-	CASSLAPSGTDTQYF	TGCGCCAGCAGCCTGGCGCCTAGCGGCACAGATACGCAGTATTTT
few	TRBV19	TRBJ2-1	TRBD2	CASSIYVAGVGSYNEQFF	TGTGCCAGTAGTATCTATGTAGCGGGAGTGGGTTCCTACAATGAGCAGTTCTTC
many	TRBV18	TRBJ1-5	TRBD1	CASSPEWDRVQPQHF	TGTGCCAGCTCACCCGAATGGGACAGGGTTCAGCCCCAGCATTTT
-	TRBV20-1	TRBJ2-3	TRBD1	CSARYKQGFLGTDTQYF	TGCAGTGCTAGATACAAACAGGGGTTTTTGGGCACAGATACGCAGTATTTT
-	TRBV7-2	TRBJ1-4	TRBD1	CASSLEWTGSEKLFF	TGTGCCAGCAGCTTAGAATGGACAGGGAGTGAAAAACTGTTTTTT
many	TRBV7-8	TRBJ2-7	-	CASSTTPGEQYF	TGTGCCAGCAGCACCACCCCTGGAGAGCAGTACTTC
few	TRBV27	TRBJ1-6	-	CASMSWGVNSPLHF	TGTGCCAGCATGTCGTGGGGGGTTAATTCACCCCTCCACTTT
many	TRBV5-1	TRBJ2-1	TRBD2	CASSWGGLAGNNEQFF	TGCGCCAGCAGCTGGGGGGGACTAGCGGGAAACAATGAGCAGTTCTTC
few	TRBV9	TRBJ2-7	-	CASSVRPDTYSYEQYF	TGTGCCAGCAGCGTAAGGCCCGACACGTACTCCTACGAGCAGTACTTC
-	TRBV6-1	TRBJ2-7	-	CASRGPPRAYEQYF	TGTGCCAGCAGAGGACCTCCCCGCGCCTACGAGCAGTACTTC
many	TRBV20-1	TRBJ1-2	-	CSARGAQVGYGYTF	TGCAGTGCTAGAGGGGCCCAGGTGGGCTATGGCTACACCTTC
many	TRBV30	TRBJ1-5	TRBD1	CAWSSRQGQPQHF	TGTGCCTGGAGTTCTAGACAGGGGCAGCCCCAGCATTTT
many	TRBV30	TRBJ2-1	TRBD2	CAWSPQTSGVLYNEQFF	TGTGCCTGGAGTCCTCAGACTAGCGGAGTCCTCTACAATGAGCAGTTCTTC
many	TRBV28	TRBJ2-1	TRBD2	CASNPHGEGRYEQFF	TGTGCCAGCAACCCTCACGGGGAGGGCCGCTATGAGCAGTTCTTC
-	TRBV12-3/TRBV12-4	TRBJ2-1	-	CASSLGTVVDEQFF	TGTGCCAGCAGTTTAGGAACAGTCGTAGATGAGCAGTTCTTC
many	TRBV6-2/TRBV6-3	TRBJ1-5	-	CASTLTPGAHQPQHF	TGTGCCAGCACCCTTACGCCGGGGGCGCATCAGCCCCAGCATTTT
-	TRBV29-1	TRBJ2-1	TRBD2	CSVEEETSGRGPYNEQFF	TGCAGCGTTGAAGAGGAGACTAGCGGGAGGGGGCCCTACAATGAGCAGTTCTTC
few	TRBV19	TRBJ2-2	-	CASSIAGATGELFF	TGTGCCAGTAGTATAGCGGGAGCGACCGGGGAGCTGTTTTTT
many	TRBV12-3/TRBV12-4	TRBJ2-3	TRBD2	CASSVHGTSFPDTQYF	TGTGCCAGCAGTGTGCACGGGACTAGCTTTCCAGATACGCAGTATTTT
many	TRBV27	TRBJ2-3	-	CASSPHLTDTQYF	TGTGCCAGCAGTCCCCATCTCACAGATACGCAGTATTTT
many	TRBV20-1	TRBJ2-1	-	CSAVWDANNEQFF	TGCAGTGCTGTTTGGGACGCGAACAATGAGCAGTTCTTC
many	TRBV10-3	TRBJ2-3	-	CAISESRSGSSTDTQYF	TGTGCCATCAGTGAGTCCCGCAGCGGATCTAGCACAGATACGCAGTATTTT